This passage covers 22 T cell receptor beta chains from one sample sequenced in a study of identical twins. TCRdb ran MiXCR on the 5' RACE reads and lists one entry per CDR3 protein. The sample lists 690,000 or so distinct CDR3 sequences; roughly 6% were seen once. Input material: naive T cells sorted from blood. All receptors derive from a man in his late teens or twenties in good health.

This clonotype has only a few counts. DNA of the CDR3: TGTGCCACCAGTGATCCGAACAGGGCGGACGAGCAGTACTTC. Translation: CATSDPNRADEQYF. The V gene is TRBV24-1, the J gene TRBJ2-7; D is perhaps TRBD1 (6 bases). Germline V gene lookup returns CDR1 KGHDR and CDR2 SFDVKD. CDR3 size: 14 residues. The V end lost 3 bases, the J end lost 5 bases, and 13 bases lay between the germline ends.

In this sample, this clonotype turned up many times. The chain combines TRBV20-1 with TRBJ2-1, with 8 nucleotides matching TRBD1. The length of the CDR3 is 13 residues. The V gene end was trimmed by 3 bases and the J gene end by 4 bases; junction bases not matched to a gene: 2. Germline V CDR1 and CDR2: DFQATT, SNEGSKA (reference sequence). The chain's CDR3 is CSARGQVYNEQFF. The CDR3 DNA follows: TGCAGTGCTAGGGGACAGGTTTACAATGAGCAGTTCTTC.

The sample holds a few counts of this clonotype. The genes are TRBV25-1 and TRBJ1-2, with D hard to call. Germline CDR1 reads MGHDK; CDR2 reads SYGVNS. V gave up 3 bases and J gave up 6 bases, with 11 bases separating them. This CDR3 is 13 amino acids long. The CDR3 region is CASSDWARDGYTF. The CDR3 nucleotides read TGTGCCAGCAGTGATTGGGCGAGGGATGGCTACACCTTC.

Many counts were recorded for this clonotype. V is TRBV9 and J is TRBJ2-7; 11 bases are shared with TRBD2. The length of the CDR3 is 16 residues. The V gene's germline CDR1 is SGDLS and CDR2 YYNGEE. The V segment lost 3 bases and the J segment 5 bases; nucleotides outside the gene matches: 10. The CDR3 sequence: CASSGGLAATRDEQYF. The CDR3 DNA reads TGTGCCAGCAGCGGGGGACTAGCGGCAACTCGGGACGAGCAGTACTTC.

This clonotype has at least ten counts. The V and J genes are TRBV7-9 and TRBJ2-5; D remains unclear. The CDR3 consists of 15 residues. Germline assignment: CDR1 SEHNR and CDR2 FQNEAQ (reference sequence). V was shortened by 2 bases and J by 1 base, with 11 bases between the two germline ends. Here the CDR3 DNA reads TGTGCCAGCAGCTTATCTGGCGAATCCCAAGAGACCCAGTACTTC. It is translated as CASSLSGESQETQYF.

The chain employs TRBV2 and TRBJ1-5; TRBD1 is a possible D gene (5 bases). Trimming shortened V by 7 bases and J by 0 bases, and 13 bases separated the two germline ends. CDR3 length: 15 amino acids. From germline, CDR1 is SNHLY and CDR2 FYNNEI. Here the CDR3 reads CASTQTDHSNQPQHF. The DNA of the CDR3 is TGTGCCAGCACCCAGACAGACCATAGCAATCAGCCCCAGCATTTT.

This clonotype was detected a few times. The CDR3 DNA is TGTGCCAGCAGTGAAATGGGGGGTGTCGCTGATACTGAAGCTTTCTTT. This sequence encodes CASSEMGGVADTEAFF. The chain has TRBV25-1 and TRBJ1-1, with a weak D call TRBD1 (5 bases). The CDR3 loop spans 16 amino acids. Trimming cost V 2 bases and J 5 bases, with 18 bases left between them. Germline CDR1 is MGHDK and CDR2 is SYGVNS.

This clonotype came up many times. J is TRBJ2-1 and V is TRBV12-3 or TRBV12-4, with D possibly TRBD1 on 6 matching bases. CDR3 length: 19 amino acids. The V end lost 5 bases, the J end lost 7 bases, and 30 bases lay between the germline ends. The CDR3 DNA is TGTGCCAGCAGTCCCGTACCAACAGGGTCCCTTAACACACTGAATGAGCAGTTCTTC. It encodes CASSPVPTGSLNTLNEQFF.

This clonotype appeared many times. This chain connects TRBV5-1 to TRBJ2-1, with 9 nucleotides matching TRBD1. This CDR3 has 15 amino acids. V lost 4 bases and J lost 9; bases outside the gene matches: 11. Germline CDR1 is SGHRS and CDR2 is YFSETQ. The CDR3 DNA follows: TGCGCCAGCAGCACCGGGACAGGGTGGGTAACTGAGCAGTTCTTC. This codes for CASSTGTGWVTEQFF.

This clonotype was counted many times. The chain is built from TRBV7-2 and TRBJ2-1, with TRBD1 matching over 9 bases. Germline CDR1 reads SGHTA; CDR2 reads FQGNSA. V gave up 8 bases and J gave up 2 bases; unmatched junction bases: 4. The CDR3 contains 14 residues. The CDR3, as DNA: TGTGCCAGCGGGGGGACAGGGACCTACAATGAGCAGTTCTTC. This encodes CASGGTGTYNEQFF.

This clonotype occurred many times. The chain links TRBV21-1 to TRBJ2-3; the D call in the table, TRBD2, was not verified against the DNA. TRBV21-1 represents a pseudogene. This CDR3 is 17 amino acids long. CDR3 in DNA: TGTGCCAGCTTTAAAATGGCGGCGGGGACGGCCACAGATACGCAGTATTTT. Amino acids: CASFKMAAGTATDTQYF.

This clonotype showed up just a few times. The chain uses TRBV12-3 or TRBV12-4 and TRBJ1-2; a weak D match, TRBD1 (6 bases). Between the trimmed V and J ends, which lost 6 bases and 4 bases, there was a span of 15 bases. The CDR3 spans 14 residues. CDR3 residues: CASSAGQFGYGYTF. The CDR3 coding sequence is TGTGCCAGCAGCGCGGGACAATTCGGCTATGGCTACACCTTC.

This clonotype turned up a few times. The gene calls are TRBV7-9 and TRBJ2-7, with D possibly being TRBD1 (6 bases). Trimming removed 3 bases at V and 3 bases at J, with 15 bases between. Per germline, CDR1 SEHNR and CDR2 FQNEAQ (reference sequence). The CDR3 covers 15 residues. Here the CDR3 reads CASSLGAVIHYEQYF. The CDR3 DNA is TGTGCCAGCAGCTTGGGGGCCGTAATACACTACGAGCAGTACTTC.

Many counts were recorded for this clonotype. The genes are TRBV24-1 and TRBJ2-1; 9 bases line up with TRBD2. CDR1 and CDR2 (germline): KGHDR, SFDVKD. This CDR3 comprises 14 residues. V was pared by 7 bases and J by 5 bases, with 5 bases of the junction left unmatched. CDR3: CATRAGGPDNEQFF. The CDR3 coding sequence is TGTGCCACCAGAGCGGGAGGCCCAGACAATGAGCAGTTCTTC.

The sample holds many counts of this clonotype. The CDR3 is CASSFLTKGTDTQYF. CDR3 DNA sequence: TGTGCCAGCAGTTTCCTGACAAAGGGCACAGATACGCAGTATTTT. This sequence joins TRBV12-3 or TRBV12-4 and TRBJ2-3; D is unclear. The CDR3 has 15 amino acids. With 3 bases removed from V and 1 base from J, the gap between germline ends came to 11 bases.

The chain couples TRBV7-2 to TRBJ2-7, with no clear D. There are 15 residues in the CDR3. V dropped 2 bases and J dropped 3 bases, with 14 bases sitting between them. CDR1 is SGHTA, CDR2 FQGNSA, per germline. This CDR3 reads CASSLSFMADYEQYF. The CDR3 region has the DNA TGTGCCAGCAGCTTAAGTTTCATGGCAGACTACGAGCAGTACTTC.

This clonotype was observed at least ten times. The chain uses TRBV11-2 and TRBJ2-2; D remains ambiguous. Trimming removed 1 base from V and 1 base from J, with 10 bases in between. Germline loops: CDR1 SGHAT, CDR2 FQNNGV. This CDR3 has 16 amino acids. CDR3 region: CASSLVPSMNTGELFF. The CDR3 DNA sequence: TGTGCCAGCAGCTTAGTTCCCTCTATGAACACCGGGGAGCTGTTTTTT.

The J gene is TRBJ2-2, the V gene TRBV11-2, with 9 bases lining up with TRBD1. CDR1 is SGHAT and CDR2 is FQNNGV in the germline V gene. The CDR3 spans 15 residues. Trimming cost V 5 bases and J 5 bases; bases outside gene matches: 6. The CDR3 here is CASSEGTGWTGELFF. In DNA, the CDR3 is TGTGCCAGCAGCGAGGGGACAGGGTGGACCGGGGAGCTGTTTTTT.

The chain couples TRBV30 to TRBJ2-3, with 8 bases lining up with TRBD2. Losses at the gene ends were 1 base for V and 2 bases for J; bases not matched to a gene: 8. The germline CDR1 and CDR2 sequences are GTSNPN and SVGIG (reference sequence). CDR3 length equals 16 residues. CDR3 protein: CAWSDRLASITDTQYF. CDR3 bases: TGTGCCTGGAGTGACCGACTAGCGAGTATCACAGATACGCAGTATTTT.

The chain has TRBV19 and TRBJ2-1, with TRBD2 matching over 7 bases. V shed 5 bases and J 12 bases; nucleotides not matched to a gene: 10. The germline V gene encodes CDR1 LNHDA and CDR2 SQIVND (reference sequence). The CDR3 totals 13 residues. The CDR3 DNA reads TGTGCCAGTAGTGACCGCCGCGGGGAGGGGCAGTTCTTC. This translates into CASSDRRGEGQFF.

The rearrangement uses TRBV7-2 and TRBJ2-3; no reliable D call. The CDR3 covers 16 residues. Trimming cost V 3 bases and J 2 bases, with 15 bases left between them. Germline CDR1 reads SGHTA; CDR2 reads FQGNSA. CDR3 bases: TGTGCCAGCAGCTTGGCACCTGGACCTACCACAGATACGCAGTATTTT. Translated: CASSLAPGPTTDTQYF.

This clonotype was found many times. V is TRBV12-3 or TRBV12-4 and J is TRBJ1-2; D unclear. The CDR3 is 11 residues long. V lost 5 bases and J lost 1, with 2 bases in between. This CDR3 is CASSSNYGYTF. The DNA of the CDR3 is TGTGCCAGCAGTAGTAACTATGGCTACACCTTC.